The clone carrying this TCR beta chain was seen ten or more times. Its antigen is not known. V was trimmed by 1 base and J by 0 bases, leaving 7 bases between them. The CDR3 covers 15 residues. The germline CDR1 and CDR2 sequences are LGHDT and YNNKEL (reference sequence). Preparation of the TCRbeta library involved a method that used unique molecular identifiers. TCRdb used MiXCR to reprocess the PCR reads, holding one entry per CDR3 protein. The table has 280,000 or so distinct CDR3 sequences, 9.5% to 13% seen once. The sample belongs to a study of T-cell reconstitution after alpha-beta-depleted transplantation in children. Findings and caveats of the study: Surviving recipient T cells and intrathymic progenitors accounted for some patients' high TCRbeta diversity at day 60.

This chain connects TRBV3-1 to TRBJ2-4, with a possible D match to TRBD2 (5 bases). The receptor was derived from a male patient aged 2 to 10 who had a stem cell transplant for chronic granulomatous disease, so the T cells may come from the graft donor. Sequenced here: peripheral blood, sampled 180 days after TCRalphabeta/CD19-depleted stem cell transplant. The CDR3 sequence is CASSQASPAKNIQYF. CDR3 nucleotides: TGTGCCAGCAGCCAAGCTAGCCCAGCCAAAAACATTCAGTACTTC.